This T cell receptor (beta chain) was documented in a study of blood T cell repertoires in COVID-19. Study-wide background: PBMCs, B-cell-depleted T cells, or T cells provided the cDNA or gDNA that made up the material.

CDR1 DFQATT and CDR2 SNEGSKA come from the germline V gene (reference sequence). Deletions cut 2 bases from V and 4 bases from J, with 3 bases between. CDR3 length: 11 amino acids. Original processing methods: Amplified reference gene primers provided the basis for estimating nucleated cell counts. TCRdb's copy holds only in-frame clones and misses some; the assay was immunoSEQ multiplex PCR. That table is the source of V, J and clone size, and D and trimming were worked out from the DNA. The profile shows around 130,000 clones, approximately 90% of them singletons. In regard to this clone: Different DNA sequences within this sample yield the same CDR3.

This sequence originates from a woman in her 50s with acute or convalescent COVID-19. The sequenced material came from peripheral blood. The rearrangement joins TRBV20-1 to TRBJ2-1; D uncertain. The chain's CDR3 is CSARHYNEQFF. In DNA, the CDR3 is TGCAGTGCTAGACATTACAATGAGCAGTTCTTC.